The clone carrying this T cell receptor beta chain was counted once. Its antigen remains unidentified. Measured with immunoSEQ multiplex PCR; TCRdb has only the in-frame clones, and not every one. This sample carries around 70,000 clones, around four fifths of them seen once, and the ten largest clones take 2% to 2.5%. The sample originates from a study of OX40 agonist ivuxolimab in advanced cancers. The wider study: In this cohort, patients received ivuxolimab, an agonistic anti-OX40 (CD134) antibody.

The CDR3 sequence is 15 residues long. Trimming pared 0 bases from V and 5 bases from J, leaving 13 bases between. Germline V gene lookup returns CDR1 SGHRS and CDR2 YFSETQ. Any history of autoimmune disease or systemic immunosuppression disqualified patients. General study results and limits: Dose levels from 0.1 to 3.0 mg/kg saw CD4+ and CD8+ blood T cells expand clonally by week 6. Antigens targeted by the expanded peripheral T cells were not determined.

The TCR sequence derives from an adult with an advanced solid tumor such as melanoma, head and neck, liver or kidney cancer. This material consisted of CD4+ or CD8+ T cells sorted from blood, taken in a trial of the OX40 agonist ivuxolimab. The chain recombines TRBV5-1 with TRBJ2-3; possible D gene TRBD1, 6 bases. The CDR3 bases are TGCGCCAGCAGCTTGGCTACAGGGTTGGTAGATACGCAGTATTTT. This translates into CASSLATGLVDTQYF.